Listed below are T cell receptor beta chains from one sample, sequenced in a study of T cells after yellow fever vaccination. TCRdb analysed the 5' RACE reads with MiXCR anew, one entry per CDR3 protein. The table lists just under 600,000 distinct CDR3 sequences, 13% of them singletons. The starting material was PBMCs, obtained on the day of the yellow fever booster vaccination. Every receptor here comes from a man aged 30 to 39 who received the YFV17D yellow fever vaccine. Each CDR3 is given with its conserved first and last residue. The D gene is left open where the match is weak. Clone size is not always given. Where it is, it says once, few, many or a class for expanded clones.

TGCAGTGCTAGATTTAACAGGGTCTCTGATTCACCCCTCCACTTT	CSARFNRVSDSPLHF	TRBV20-1	few	TRBJ1-6	NA
TGTGCCAGCAGCTTCTCCGGGACAGGGGGCAGTCAGCCCCAGCATTTT	CASSFSGTGGSQPQHF	TRBV7-9	NA	TRBJ1-5	TRBD1
TGTGCCAGCAGTGCCCTAGCGGGGAAGAGAGGGGCCTACGAGCAGTACTTC	CASSALAGKRGAYEQYF	TRBV27	once	TRBJ2-7	TRBD2
TGCGCCAGCAGCTCCACGGGACAGGACTATGGCTACACCTTC	CASSSTGQDYGYTF	TRBV5-1	NA	TRBJ1-2	TRBD1
TGTGCCAGCAGTCGTTTCGGCACGGGGGACTCCGCTAGCACAGATACGCAGTATTTT	CASSRFGTGDSASTDTQYF	TRBV11-1	NA	TRBJ2-3	NA
TGTGCCAGCAGCCCCCTCGGGACTCCCAACGAGCAGTACTTC	CASSPLGTPNEQYF	TRBV7-9	few	TRBJ2-7	NA
TGTGCCAGCAGCCAACAGGACGGGCTAGAGCAGTACTTC	CASSQQDGLEQYF	TRBV14	few	TRBJ2-7	NA
TGTGCCAGCAGGTGGACAGGGCGCATGAACACTGAAGCTTTCTTT	CASRWTGRMNTEAFF	TRBV6-1	NA	TRBJ1-1	TRBD1
TGTGCCAGCAGCACCAGGACTAGCGGATACAATGAGCAGTTCTTC	CASSTRTSGYNEQFF	TRBV7-9	few	TRBJ2-1	TRBD2
TGTGCCAGCAGTGCAGGGGGACTCAACTTATGGGCTTTCTTT	CASSAGGLNLWAFF	TRBV6-1	NA	TRBJ1-1	TRBD1
TGCAGTGCTAGGAGACGTATTGGCAATCAGCCCCAGCATTTT	CSARRRIGNQPQHF	TRBV20-1	NA	TRBJ1-5	NA
TGCGCCAGCAGCCAAGGGACAGGCTTTGGTGGCTACACCTTC	CASSQGTGFGGYTF	TRBV4-3	few	TRBJ1-2	TRBD1
TGTGCCAGCAGCTCCGGGACAGGACTTCGCGGGGAGCTGTTTTTT	CASSSGTGLRGELFF	TRBV7-2	few	TRBJ2-2	TRBD1
TGTGCCAGCAGCTTAGTGTCACAGGGGAGCACTGAAGCTTTCTTT	CASSLVSQGSTEAFF	TRBV7-9	NA	TRBJ1-1	TRBD1
TGTGCCAGCAGCTTAGTCCGGATCATCACAGATACGCAGTATTTT	CASSLVRIITDTQYF	TRBV7-8	many	TRBJ2-3	NA
TGTGCCATAAGGGCGGACACAGATACGCAGTATTTT	CAIRADTDTQYF	TRBV28	few	TRBJ2-3	NA
TGTGCCAGCAGCTTAGAGGCTAGGGGGGAGCTGTTTTTT	CASSLEARGELFF	TRBV7-2	few	TRBJ2-2	NA
TGTGCCAGCAGCCAAGACCCCCGGATGAGGGTACGCAATCAGCCCCAGCATTTT	CASSQDPRMRVRNQPQHF	TRBV3-1	NA	TRBJ1-5	NA
TGTGCCAGCAGCTTTTCCCAGGGTAGCACAGATACGCAGTATTTT	CASSFSQGSTDTQYF	TRBV7-9	few	TRBJ2-3	NA
TGTGCCAGCAGCCTAGACCTATTTTACGAGCAGTACTTC	CASSLDLFYEQYF	TRBV5-4	many	TRBJ2-7	NA
TGTGCCAGTTTAGCGTCGAGCACAGATACGCAGTATTTT	CASLASSTDTQYF	TRBV2	NA	TRBJ2-3	NA
TGCGCCAGCAGGTCGATTGACTCCTACGAGCAGTACTTC	CASRSIDSYEQYF	TRBV5-1	many	TRBJ2-7	NA
TGTGCCAGCAGCCGATCCCCCACTAAAAACGAGCAGTACTTC	CASSRSPTKNEQYF	TRBV7-9	NA	TRBJ2-7	NA
TGTGCCAGCAGCTCCTCCTTAAACCTAGATTTTTACGAGCAGTACTTC	CASSSSLNLDFYEQYF	TRBV21-1	NA	TRBJ2-7	NA
TGTGCCAGCTCTCCGCAGGGGAACATTCAGTACTTC	CASSPQGNIQYF	TRBV18	NA	TRBJ2-4	NA
TGTGCCATCAGTGAGGACCCGGGGATCTATGACTACACCTTC	CAISEDPGIYDYTF	TRBV10-3	NA	TRBJ1-2	NA
TGTGCCAGCAGTCATACAGGGGTCTTTACTGAAGCTTTCTTT	CASSHTGVFTEAFF	TRBV7-2	few	TRBJ1-1	TRBD1
TGTGCCAGCACCATGGTGCAGAACACTGAAGCTTTCTTT	CASTMVQNTEAFF	TRBV28	few	TRBJ1-1	NA
TGTGCCAGCAGCGGCCGAGGCACCATATATTTT	CASSGRGTIYF	TRBV12-3/TRBV12-4	NA	TRBJ1-3	NA
TGCAGTGCTAGAGACGACGTCTATGGCTACACCTTC	CSARDDVYGYTF	TRBV20-1	NA	TRBJ1-2	NA
TGCAGTGCTAGAATTCGGCTCGGCGAGCAGTTCTTC	CSARIRLGEQFF	TRBV20-1	NA	TRBJ2-1	NA
TGTGCCAGCAGTTTTCGAAGCGGGAGGGCCGAAGATACGCAGTATTTT	CASSFRSGRAEDTQYF	TRBV27	NA	TRBJ2-3	TRBD2
TGTGCCGGTGACAGTACCTATGGCTACACCTTC	CAGDSTYGYTF	TRBV30	NA	TRBJ1-2	NA
TGTGCCAGCAGTTTAAGCTCTCTGCGTACGAACACCGGGGAGCTGTTTTTT	CASSLSSLRTNTGELFF	TRBV12-3/TRBV12-4	NA	TRBJ2-2	NA
TGTGCCAGCTCACCGCGGACGGTAACCTACGAGCAGTACTTC	CASSPRTVTYEQYF	TRBV18	NA	TRBJ2-7	NA
TGCTGTGCTAGAGGTCGGGGCAGGGGGCCAGATACGCAGTATTTT	CCARGRGRGPDTQYF	TRBV20-1	NA	TRBJ2-3	TRBD1
TGTGCCAGCAGCTTAAGGCGGGACAGTTCGGGCTCACCCCTCCACTTT	CASSLRRDSSGSPLHF	TRBV7-9	few	TRBJ1-6	TRBD1
TGTGCCAGCAGCCTCCACGGAATAGCGGGGGCCCTCGCGCAGCAGTACTTC	CASSLHGIAGALAQQYF	TRBV7-9	few	TRBJ2-7	TRBD2
TGTGCCACCGGGACTGGGACAGGGATCTACGAGCAGTACTTC	CATGTGTGIYEQYF	TRBV6-2/TRBV6-3	few	TRBJ2-7	TRBD1
TGTGCCAGCAGTTACTCTAGCGGGAGTGGCAATGAGCAGTTCTTC	CASSYSSGSGNEQFF	TRBV6-2/TRBV6-3	few	TRBJ2-1	TRBD2
TGCGCCAGCAGCCGATGGACAGGGGCATCAGATACGCAGTATTTT	CASSRWTGASDTQYF	TRBV5-1	few	TRBJ2-3	TRBD1
TGTGCCAGCAGTTTGAGCGGGACGCGAACCTACAATGAGCAGTTCTTC	CASSLSGTRTYNEQFF	TRBV12-3/TRBV12-4	few	TRBJ2-1	TRBD2
TGTGCCATCAGTTCAGGGGGAGAGACCCAGTACTTC	CAISSGGETQYF	TRBV10-3	NA	TRBJ2-5	TRBD1
TGTGCCAGCAGTGGTGTTTCCCTACCTTACGAGCAGTACTTC	CASSGVSLPYEQYF	TRBV28	NA	TRBJ2-7	NA
TGTGCCAGCAGCTTAGAGGCTAGCCTCACCGGGGAGCTGTTTTTT	CASSLEASLTGELFF	TRBV7-9	few	TRBJ2-2	NA
TGCAGCGTTACCGGGACTAGCGGACGGTTAGGTACCGGGGAGCTGTTTTTT	CSVTGTSGRLGTGELFF	TRBV29-1	NA	TRBJ2-2	TRBD2
TGCAGTGCTAGAGTCCTTAAGGTGGGGAGCTCCTACAATGAGCAGTTCTTC	CSARVLKVGSSYNEQFF	TRBV20-1	NA	TRBJ2-1	NA
TGTGCCAGCAGCTTAGTCGCACCTAGCGGCCGAGAGGAGCAGTTCTTC	CASSLVAPSGREEQFF	TRBV7-9	few	TRBJ2-1	TRBD2
TGTGCCACCGGGAAAGGGGTCTACGAGCAGTACTTC	CATGKGVYEQYF	TRBV25-1	many	TRBJ2-7	NA
TGTGCTAGTGGTTCCAATAGCGGGATCCCCTACAATGAGCAGTTCTTC	CASGSNSGIPYNEQFF	TRBV12-5	few	TRBJ2-1	TRBD2
TGTGCCAGCAGCCAACCCGGGGAGCTGTTTTTT	CASSQPGELFF	TRBV12-3/TRBV12-4	NA	TRBJ2-2	NA
TGTGCCAGCAGCCAAGGGCAGGTGAACACTGAAGCTTTCTTT	CASSQGQVNTEAFF	TRBV3-1	few	TRBJ1-1	NA
NA	CASILGSSNTGELFF	TRBV10-2	few	TRBJ2-2	NA
TGTGCCAGCAGCGTCAGGGGACAAGAGACCCAGTACTTC	CASSVRGQETQYF	TRBV9	many	TRBJ2-5	NA
TGTGCCAGCAGCGCCTATAGCGGGAGAGTCACAGATACGCAGTATTTT	CASSAYSGRVTDTQYF	TRBV9	few	TRBJ2-3	TRBD2
TGTGCCATCAGTGCCCCCCGGACCGAAGGGCAGTACTTC	CAISAPRTEGQYF	TRBV10-3	NA	TRBJ2-7	NA
TGTGCCAGCAGCTTAGACGGCCCCTATGGCTACACCTTC	CASSLDGPYGYTF	TRBV7-9	many	TRBJ1-2	NA
TGTGCCAGCAGCCTCTCCCTGCCGCGGGAGAACTACGAGCAGTACTTC	CASSLSLPRENYEQYF	TRBV6-1	few	TRBJ2-7	TRBD2